This entry features one T cell receptor beta chain sequence. The patients chosen for sequencing had shown expansion of CD8+CD57+ cells (detected by flow cytometry). Everyone among the patients had severe acquired aplastic anemia. Receipt of therapy had not occurred in any patient by the time of blood sampling. For CDR3 and TCR beta VDJ profiling, genomic DNA was the template used. TCRdb analysed the reads with MiXCR anew, one entry per CDR3 protein. The sample has over 250,000 distinct CDR3 sequences; 56% are singletons. CDR3 length equals 13 residues. The germline V gene has CDR1 SNHLY and CDR2 FYNNEI. Trimming cost V 3 bases and J 4 bases; bases outside gene matches: 1. The sample comes from a study of CD8+CD57+ T cells in acquired aplastic anemia.

The clonotype was recovered from a human donor with aplastic anemia. The sequenced sample consisted of sorted CD4+, CD8+, or CD8+CD57+ T cells (not recorded which) from PBMCs. This chain links TRBV2 with TRBJ1-1, with 8 bases aligning to TRBD1. In DNA, the CDR3 is TGTGCCAGCAGTGATGACAGGGGCACTGAAGCTTTCTTT. This translates into CASSDDRGTEAFF.